The sequence of this T cell receptor (beta chain) was determined in a study of cytomegalovirus exposure and HLA in healthy donors. Across the study: Most genotyped donors, over 70% of some 400, had Caucasian-associated genetic ancestry. Study-wide points: The authors later found TCR association rates varying by HLA locus, with DRB1 most and HLA-C fewest. Data from an earlier analysis indicated that most TCR beta V segments were productive either about 87% or about 30% of the time. The only immune exposure information that was available was CMV serostatus.

The CDR3 totals 14 residues. Looked up from germline, CDR1 is MNHEY and CDR2 is SVGAGI. V was pared by 0 bases and J by 3 bases, with 8 bases between. Turning to this clone: The antigen remains unidentified.

13 Jbeta primers and 60 Vbeta primers were used for the PCR. Method: immunoSEQ multiplex PCR; TCRdb's copy keeps in-frame clones and lacks some. This listing includes about 170,000 clones. J is TRBJ1-2 and V is TRBV6-5; TRBD1 might be the D (5 bases). The sample comprised PBMCs. The TCR sequence derives from a woman aged 55-70 years in good health and CMV-seronegative. Written as DNA, the CDR3 is TGTGCCAGCAGTTACTCGATAGGGGACTATGGCTACACCTTC. Amino acids: CASSYSIGDYGYTF.